The rows below give T cell receptor beta chains drawn from one sample of a study of neurological immune-mediated disorders. MiXCR, applied by TCRdb to the 5' RACE reads, yields one record per CDR3 protein. There are roughly 29,000 distinct CDR3 sequences in the sample; roughly 23% occur only once, and 30% lies in the top ten. The specimen sequenced was CD4+ T cells from blood. The receptors derive from a man aged 45 to 65 with HTLV-1-associated myelopathy (HAM/TSP). Each CDR3 is given with its conserved first and last residue. Fields, in order: clone size, CDR3 length, J gene, D gene, V gene, CDR3 protein, CDR3 DNA. The D gene is left open where the match is weak. Expanded clones get a size class; other rows say once, few or many, or leave the size out.

many 17 TRBJ2-3 TRBD2 TRBV28 CASPPFSGERGWDTQYF TGTGCCAGCCCTCCCTTTAGCGGGGAAAGGGGGTGGGATACGCAGTATTTT
- 18 TRBJ2-6 TRBD1 TRBV6-2/TRBV6-3 CASSRPRTGERGANVLTF TGTGCCAGCAGTAGACCGCGGACAGGGGAGAGGGGGGCCAACGTCCTGACTTTC
- 14 TRBJ1-3 TRBD1 TRBV20-1 CSARTTGAGNTIYF TGCAGTGCTAGGACCACAGGGGCTGGAAACACCATATATTTT
- 14 TRBJ1-6 - TRBV12-3/TRBV12-4 CASRRGGANSPLHF TGTGCCAGCAGGAGGGGGGGAGCCAATTCACCCCTCCACTTT
many 11 TRBJ1-1 - TRBV29-1 CSVVENTEAFF TGCAGCGTTGTTGAGAACACTGAAGCTTTCTTT
many 16 TRBJ1-4 TRBD1 TRBV3-1 CASSQGTVATNEKLFF TGTGCCAGCAGCCAGGGGACAGTGGCAACTAATGAAAAACTGTTTTTT
- 14 TRBJ1-2 - TRBV24-1 CATSDSGRNYRYTF TGTGCCACCAGTGACTCGGGACGGAACTATAGATACACCTTC
many 14 TRBJ2-7 TRBD2 TRBV9 CASSVVSGSGEQYF TGTGCCAGCAGCGTAGTCAGCGGGAGCGGCGAGCAGTACTTC
many 13 TRBJ2-7 TRBD2 TRBV29-1 CSVEEGVGGEQYF TGCAGCGTTGAAGAGGGGGTGGGAGGGGAGCAGTACTTC
medium-sized 17 TRBJ2-1 TRBD2 TRBV9 CASSVAGTSGSNNEQFF TGTGCCAGCAGCGTAGCTGGGACTAGCGGGAGTAACAATGAGCAGTTCTTC
many 16 TRBJ2-7 TRBD2 TRBV7-2 CASSPGSGRTSYEQYF TGTGCCAGCAGCCCAGGGAGCGGGAGGACCTCCTACGAGCAGTACTTC
many 13 TRBJ2-1 - TRBV20-1 CSARAGYGVAPFF TGCAGTGCTAGAGCGGGGTACGGGGTTGCCCCGTTCTTC
many 15 TRBJ2-1 - TRBV5-5 CASSSQISSYNEQFF TGTGCCAGCAGCTCTCAGATTAGCTCCTACAATGAGCAGTTCTTC
many 16 TRBJ1-1 - TRBV18 CASSRRSLTMNTEAFF TGTGCCAGCTCCCGTCGATCACTGACTATGAACACTGAAGCTTTCTTT
- 11 TRBJ2-7 - TRBV7-9 CARSLEPEQYF TGTGCCCGCAGCCTAGAGCCGGAGCAGTACTTC
- 14 TRBJ2-6 - TRBV5-4 CASRPSSGANFLTF TGTGCCAGCAGACCCAGCTCTGGGGCCAACTTCCTGACTTTC